These 2 T cell receptor beta chains share one sample of origin, sequenced in a study of human T cells and chemical hapten exposure. The time point was: pre-sensitization, week 0. Noted treatment: therapeutic diphenylcyclopropenone sensitization with weekly scalp DPC. A single record per CDR3 protein comes from TCRdb applying MiXCR to the RACE reads. The sample holds 180,000 or so distinct CDR3 sequences, just under 30% seen once. The sequences come from whole blood, collected in connection with sensitization to the hapten diphenylcyclopropenone (DPC). These receptors originate from a woman in her twenties or thirties with alopecia areata. Some clones in this sample may be carry-over from other donors' samples.

The chain has TRBV5-1 and TRBJ2-3; 14 bases align to TRBD2. Germline values: CDR1 SGHRS, CDR2 YFSETQ. Trimming took 8 bases from V and 4 from J; bases not matched to a gene: 9. The length of the CDR3 is 16 residues. In nucleotides, the CDR3 is TGCGCCAGTTCCGGGACTAGCGGGAGTCAGTCAGATACGCAGTATTTT. Protein product: CASSGTSGSQSDTQYF.

This clonotype has more than one count but fewer than ten. The chain combines TRBV5-4 with TRBJ1-4; D uncertain. Germline values: CDR1 SGHNT, CDR2 YYREEE (reference sequence). The CDR3 length is 16 residues. The germline V and J ends were trimmed by 4 bases and 3 bases, with 16 bases remaining between them. CDR3 nucleotides: TGTGCCAGCAGCGAAGGACGGAGATCGTCTAATGAAAAACTGTTTTTT. The encoded protein is CASSEGRRSSNEKLFF.